The table lists the clone carrying this T cell receptor beta chain with a few counts. Its antigen is undetermined. Libraries were made from TCR beta cDNA, and they carried unique molecular identifiers. TCRdb ran MiXCR on the PCR reads and lists one entry per CDR3 protein. There are fewer than 700,000 distinct CDR3 sequences in the sample; around 40% occur only once, and 1.7% lies in the top ten. Trimming cost V 2 bases and J 0 bases, with 10 bases left between them. Germline-derived CDR1 and CDR2 are SQVTM and ANQGSEA. The CDR3 runs to 14 residues. This entry is derived from a study of post-analysis software for immune sequencing data. Study results and limitations: Included in a set of a handful of TRBV segments more frequent in patients than controls were TRBV5-6, TRBV5-1 and TRBV20-1. Batch-mates among the samples co-clustered strongly by F measure.

This TCR came from a girl under 18 with multiple sclerosis. Material for sequencing was blood. This sequence joins TRBV29-1 and TRBJ1-1; no clear D. The CDR3 reads CSVEPVLMNTEAFF. In nucleotides, the CDR3 is TGCAGCGTTGAACCTGTCCTTATGAACACTGAAGCTTTCTTT.